Listed below are T cell receptor beta chains from one sample, sequenced in a study of blood T cell repertoires in COVID-19. Repertoires were generated with immunoSEQ multiplex PCR, while TCRdb's copy carries only in-frame clones and drops some. Among about 190,000 clones, around 80% were seen once, and the ten largest hold approximately 8%. Sequencing was carried out using peripheral blood. These receptors all stem from a woman aged 60-70 years with COVID-19, enrolled during active disease. Each CDR3 is given with its conserved first and last residue. The order of the fields is V gene, D gene, J gene, clone size, CDR3 protein, CDR3 DNA. D genes are given only for firm matches. Clone size is stated in some rows and not others, as once, few, many or a class when expanded.

TRBV5-4	TRBD1	TRBJ2-2	-	CASSSGQVTGELFF	TGTGCCAGCAGTTCGGGACAGGTGACCGGGGAGCTGTTTTTT
TRBV2	-	TRBJ1-1	once	CASSERAGENTEAFF	TGTGCCAGCAGTGAACGGGCAGGGGAGAACACTGAAGCTTTCTTT
TRBV5-6	TRBD1	TRBJ1-2	-	CASSPGTGGGSSYTF	TGTGCCAGCAGCCCCGGGACAGGTGGCGGGTCGAGCTACACCTTC
TRBV30	-	TRBJ2-2	-	CAWSGTLKGAGELFF	TGTGCCTGGAGCGGAACCCTAAAGGGGGCCGGGGAGCTGTTTTTT
TRBV15	TRBD1	TRBJ1-2	-	CATKRTGGAPGYGYTF	TGTGCCACCAAGAGGACAGGGGGCGCCCCTGGCTATGGCTACACCTTC
TRBV28	-	TRBJ2-3	-	CASSLVRGTQYF	TGTGCCAGCAGTTTAGTCCGGGGTACGCAGTATTTT
TRBV6-5	-	TRBJ1-1	-	CASSYSRGRTEAFF	TGTGCCAGCAGTTACTCTCGGGGGAGAACTGAAGCTTTCTTT
TRBV7-9	-	TRBJ2-2	-	CASSSHLGLFTGELFF	TGTGCCAGCAGCTCCCACCTTGGACTCTTCACCGGGGAGCTGTTTTTT
TRBV12-5	-	TRBJ2-2	-	CASGLVRTAYTGELFF	TGTGCTAGTGGTTTGGTCAGGACAGCATACACCGGGGAGCTGTTTTTT
TRBV27	-	TRBJ1-2	-	CASSLNRVDYGYTF	TGTGCCAGCAGTTTAAACAGGGTCGACTATGGCTACACCTTC
TRBV5-1	TRBD2	TRBJ2-5	-	CASSLASSGAQETQYF	TGCGCCAGCAGCTTGGCCTCTAGCGGGGCACAAGAGACCCAGTACTTC
TRBV19	TRBD1	TRBJ2-4	-	CASSTPQGARILAKNIQYF	TGTGCCAGTAGTACCCCACAGGGGGCCCGGATCCTAGCCAAAAACATTCAGTACTTC
TRBV10-1	-	TRBJ2-2	-	CASSGAVNTGELFF	TGCGCCAGCAGTGGGGCAGTGAACACCGGGGAGCTGTTTTTT
TRBV7-2	TRBD2	TRBJ2-7	-	CASTTSGWVYEQYF	TGTGCCAGCACCACTAGCGGGTGGGTCTACGAGCAGTACTTC
TRBV19	TRBD2	TRBJ2-3	once	CASSMRGTSGGVDTQYF	TGTGCCAGTAGTATGCGCGGGACTAGCGGGGGGGTAGATACGCAGTATTTT
TRBV7-8	-	TRBJ1-5	-	CASSAEGRWNQPQHF	TGTGCCAGCAGCGCGGAAGGCCGATGGAATCAGCCCCAGCATTTT
TRBV5-1	-	TRBJ2-3	-	CASSLSRASTDTQYF	TGCGCCAGCAGCTTGTCCAGGGCTAGCACAGATACGCAGTATTTT
TRBV6-5	TRBD1	TRBJ2-3	-	CASRDRYADTQYF	TGTGCCAGCCGGGACAGATACGCAGATACGCAGTATTTT
TRBV3-1/TRBV3-2	-	TRBJ1-2	-	CASSLGRVSGYGYTF	TGTGCCAGCAGCCTAGGCCGGGTCTCGGGGTATGGCTACACCTTC
TRBV29-1	-	TRBJ1-2	-	CSVTSRAGGYTF	TGCAGCGTAACCTCCAGGGCGGGGGGCTACACCTTC
TRBV27	-	TRBJ2-5	few	CASSAKYRVHGETQYF	TGTGCCAGCAGCGCGAAGTACAGGGTCCACGGAGAGACCCAGTACTTC
TRBV6-2/TRBV6-3	TRBD1	TRBJ1-5	-	CASSPGQGGIQPQHF	TGTGCCAGCAGCCCTGGGCAGGGGGGAATTCAGCCCCAGCATTTT
TRBV7-2	TRBD1	TRBJ2-7	-	CASSRQGSSYEQYF	TGTGCCAGCAGTCGACAGGGCTCCTCCTACGAGCAGTACTTC
TRBV7-9	-	TRBJ2-5	-	CASSLLHQETQYF	TGTGCCAGCAGCTTATTACATCAAGAGACCCAGTACTTC
TRBV6-5	TRBD1	TRBJ1-5	-	CASNQDRVSNQPQHF	TGTGCCAGCAACCAGGACAGGGTGAGCAATCAGCCCCAGCATTTT
TRBV27	TRBD1	TRBJ1-3	-	CASSLDREPGNTIYF	TGTGCCAGCAGTCTGGACAGGGAGCCTGGAAACACCATATATTTT
TRBV6-4	TRBD2	TRBJ2-1	-	CASSGVAGVHGNEQFF	TGTGCCAGCAGTGGGGTAGCGGGGGTACATGGGAATGAGCAGTTCTTC
TRBV11-2	-	TRBJ2-2	-	CASSLERGTGELFF	TGTGCCAGCAGCCTTGAAAGGGGAACCGGGGAGCTGTTTTTT
TRBV29-1	-	TRBJ1-6	few	CSVAMVMSYNSPLHF	TGCAGCGTTGCTATGGTAATGTCCTATAATTCACCCCTCCACTTT
TRBV14	-	TRBJ2-1	-	CASSQVARLMNEQFF	TGTGCCAGCAGCCAAGTGGCGCGGCTAATGAATGAGCAGTTCTTC
TRBV5-1	-	TRBJ2-2	few	CASSPLGHARNTGELFF	TGCGCCAGCAGCCCACTGGGACACGCTAGGAACACCGGGGAGCTGTTTTTT
TRBV2	-	TRBJ2-1	-	CASRASALSPNEQFF	TGTGCCAGCAGGGCTAGCGCCCTCTCGCCCAATGAGCAGTTCTTC
TRBV7-3	-	TRBJ1-1	-	CASRPGGAPANTEAFF	TGTGCCAGCAGACCCGGGGGGGCGCCAGCAAACACTGAAGCTTTCTTT
TRBV12-3/TRBV12-4	-	TRBJ2-7	-	CASSLKHSEQYF	TGTGCCAGCAGTTTAAAGCACAGCGAGCAGTACTTC
TRBV7-3	TRBD2	TRBJ2-1	-	CASSPGLAGGNSYNEQFF	TGTGCCAGCAGCCCGGGACTAGCGGGGGGAAACTCCTACAATGAGCAGTTCTTC
TRBV18	-	TRBJ2-5	-	CASSPVSGETQYF	TGTGCCAGCTCACCAGTATCCGGAGAGACCCAGTACTTC
TRBV6-5	-	TRBJ1-1	-	CASSYSSGRGNTEAFF	TGTGCCAGCAGTTACTCGTCAGGCAGGGGGAACACTGAAGCTTTCTTT
TRBV7-3	TRBD1	TRBJ2-2	-	CASSVTGTANTGELFF	TGTGCCAGCAGCGTTACCGGGACAGCAAACACCGGGGAGCTGTTTTTT
TRBV30	TRBD1	TRBJ2-7	-	CAWSPGTGDYEQYF	TGTGCCTGGAGTCCCGGGACAGGGGACTACGAGCAGTACTTC
TRBV27	TRBD2	TRBJ2-7	-	CASRLAETYEQYF	TGTGCCAGCAGGCTAGCGGAGACCTACGAGCAGTACTTC
TRBV28	TRBD1	TRBJ1-4	-	CASSRGGLTNEKLFF	TGTGCCAGCAGTCGAGGGGGCCTCACTAATGAAAAACTGTTTTTT
TRBV28	-	TRBJ2-2	-	CASSHAIRTTGELFF	TGTGCCAGCAGTCACGCGATAAGGACTACTGGGGAGCTGTTTTTT
TRBV3-1/TRBV3-2	TRBD2	TRBJ2-1	-	CASSPRAGGYNEQFF	TGTGCCAGCAGCCCACGAGCGGGGGGGTACAATGAGCAGTTCTTC
TRBV5-1	-	TRBJ2-5	few	CASSREETQYF	TGCGCCAGCAGCCGGGAGGAGACCCAGTACTTC
TRBV28	-	TRBJ1-1	once	CASRIAGRRWNTEAFF	TGTGCCAGCAGGATCGCAGGGCGTCGATGGAACACTGAAGCTTTCTTT
TRBV15	-	TRBJ1-5	-	CATSRDTQVVQPQHF	TGTGCCACCAGCAGAGATACACAGGTAGTTCAGCCCCAGCATTTT